This entry features one T cell receptor beta chain sequence. No cognate antigen has been identified for it. Base qualities are not at hand, and no much larger clone is one base apart. This entry is derived from a study of blood T cells in healthy people across ages (dated by TCRdb to 2015 to 2017). Study-level background: Template switching captured roughly one uniquely barcoded TCR beta cDNA molecule per two T cells in model experiments. Using deep sequencing normalized with unique cDNA molecular identifiers, the study measured how TCR beta repertoire diversity changes with age. The donors were divided into four age groups: young (average about 15 years), middle-aged (about 40), aged (approximately 62) and long-lived (more than 75). To avoid experimental bias, donors of different ages were spread randomly across the sequencing lanes. Two additional independent replicas of 1 million unique cDNA reads from the same blood draw were analyzed for two donors (one aged 18 to 30 and one aged 80 or older). Study-wide findings and limitations: Since profiling was done on bulk unsorted PBMCs, naive and antigen-experienced compartments could not be conclusively compared. The long-lived group showed more naive CD4+ T cells, fewer expanded clones and increased TCR diversity than the aged group, suggesting age selection. Observed TCR beta diversity correlated strongly with the percentage of naive T cells measured by flow cytometry. Estimates of total diversity based on one million sequenced T cells were regarded as lower bounds and as underestimates. Donor CMV infection status was unknown, potentially confounding age-related changes in expanded clonotypes. As age increased, observed TCR beta diversity per million T cells dropped in a roughly linear way, and a significant reduction was already evident by age around 41.

The donors were under 40 Caucasian individuals from Russia, aged roughly 6 to 90 years, who were systemically healthy. Approximately 9 milliliters of peripheral blood were collected from each donor into EDTA-treated Vacutainer tubes. PBMCs were isolated by Ficoll-Paque density-gradient centrifugation, with at least 7 million obtained per sample. Total RNA, at least 5 micrograms per sample, was extracted from PBMCs with Trizol reagent. The percentages of naive CD45RAhigh/CD27high T cells were determined by flow cytometry on a PBMC aliquot from every donor. A distance of 9 bases separates the germline ends of V and J, which lose 2 bases and 0 bases respectively. The CDR3, from cysteine to phenylalanine, totals 15 residues. The DNA shown is the 45-base CDR3, in frame from base 1. CDR1 is given as MNHEY and CDR2 as SVGAGI, both from the germline V gene. Libraries were constructed by 5' RACE. Sequencer: Illumina HiSeq 2500. A second PCR of roughly 7 to 11 cycles was performed with a sample-barcoded 5' primer and a J-beta primer mix. Each TCR beta cDNA molecule received a unique molecular identifier from a template-switch 5' adaptor carrying 12 random nucleotides. At least 2.5 million CDR3-containing paired-end reads were obtained from each sample. The Mint cDNA synthesis kit, primed by a TRBC-specific oligonucleotide, was used to synthesize first-strand cDNA from all RNA. Following uracil-DNA glycosylase treatment, a first 18-cycle PCR with universal primers M1SS and BC2_uni_R was performed on all cDNA. The paper's data handling went like this. Normalization of each sample was performed by random selection of 1 million high-quality reads, each carrying a distinct molecular identifier. Reads with shared molecular identifiers were discarded instead of being binned into consensus sequences. MiTCR, with a Q25 quality threshold and the strictest error-elimination algorithm, was used for CDR3 identification, clonotype clustering and error correction. Lower-bound total TCR beta diversity was estimated with a nonparametric unseen species model using Euler transformation. The raw public reads went through TCRdb reprocessing: fastp at Q25, MiXCR clone calling, in-frame beta chains kept. Every distinct CDR3 protein forms one entry, paired with its most common genes and DNA. TCRdb's processing, not the authors' own work, is the source of the V and J calls. The sample records over a million distinct CDR3 sequences, approximately 40% of which are singletons. The ten largest clones add up to under 8% of the sample.

The chain is assembled from TRBV6-5 and TRBJ2-3; the D segment is perhaps TRBD1 or TRBD2, each sharing 5 matched bases. The sequence derives from a woman younger than 35 in good health. The sequenced material came from blood. The sequenced DNA is TGTGCCAGCAGTTACGTTGGGGGTAGCACAGATACGCAGTATTTT. This sequence encodes CASSYVGGSTDTQYF.